The present T cell receptor beta chain was sequenced within a study of T cells in Graves' hyperthyroidism and ophthalmopathy. This clonotype has ten or more counts. Its target is unknown. General study points: Most clonotypes expanded in the thyroid (above 0.001) were also present in blood.

Germline CDR1 SGHAT, CDR2 FQNNGV. This CDR3 region has 13 residues. The V and J ends lost 2 bases and 1 base respectively, with 6 bases between them. Authors of the study amplified TCR beta CDR3 regions from RNA transcripts. HTBI primers were the set used in a first-round RT-PCR of the TCR CDR3. TCRdb independently ran MiXCR on the multiplex PCR reads; one entry per CDR3 protein. The repertoire holds about 500,000 distinct CDR3 sequences, over 13% seen once, with less than 20% in the top ten. The specimen sequenced was blood. This TCR was sampled from a woman in her late teens or twenties with Graves' hyperthyroidism. The chain carries TRBV11-2 and TRBJ2-7; D not certain. As DNA, the CDR3 is TGTGCCAGCAGCTTATTTCTTTCCTACGAGCAGTACTTC. It yields the protein CASSLFLSYEQYF.